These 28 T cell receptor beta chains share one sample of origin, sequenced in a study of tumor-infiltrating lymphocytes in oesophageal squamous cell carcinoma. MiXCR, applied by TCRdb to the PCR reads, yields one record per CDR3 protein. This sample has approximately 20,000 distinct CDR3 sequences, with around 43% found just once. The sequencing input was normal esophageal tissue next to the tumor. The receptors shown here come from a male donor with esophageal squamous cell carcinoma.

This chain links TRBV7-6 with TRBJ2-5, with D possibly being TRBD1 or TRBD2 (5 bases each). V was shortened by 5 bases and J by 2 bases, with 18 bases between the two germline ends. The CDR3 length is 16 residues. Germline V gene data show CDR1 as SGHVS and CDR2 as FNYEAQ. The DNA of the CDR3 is TGTGCCAGCAGCCCTCGGGACCTCCGGGCACAAGAGACCCAGTACTTC. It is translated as CASSPRDLRAQETQYF.

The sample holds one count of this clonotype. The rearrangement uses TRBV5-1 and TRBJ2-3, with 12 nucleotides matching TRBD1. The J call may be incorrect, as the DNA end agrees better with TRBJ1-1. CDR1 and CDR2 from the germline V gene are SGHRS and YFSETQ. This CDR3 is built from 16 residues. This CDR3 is CASSLVGTGGSDEAFF. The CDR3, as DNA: TGCGCCAGCAGCTTGGTTGGGACAGGGGGCTCTGATGAAGCTTTCTTT.

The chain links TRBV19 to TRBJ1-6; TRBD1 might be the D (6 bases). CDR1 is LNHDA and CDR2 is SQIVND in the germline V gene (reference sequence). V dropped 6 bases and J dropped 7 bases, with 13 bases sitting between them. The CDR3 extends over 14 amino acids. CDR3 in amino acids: CASRTDSWNSPLHF. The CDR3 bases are TGTGCCAGTAGAACGGACAGTTGGAATTCACCCCTCCACTTT.

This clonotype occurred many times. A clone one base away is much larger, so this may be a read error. The CDR3 DNA reads TGCGCCAGCAGCTTGGCCTTGGGGGGGGTCTACAATGAGCAGTACTTC. It codes for CASSLALGGVYNEQYF. The chain uses TRBV5-4 and TRBJ2-1; 7 bases map to TRBD2. The assigned J gene may be wrong: the sequence end matches TRBJ2-7 better. The CDR3 extends over 16 amino acids. Per germline, CDR1 SGHNT and CDR2 YYREEE (reference sequence).

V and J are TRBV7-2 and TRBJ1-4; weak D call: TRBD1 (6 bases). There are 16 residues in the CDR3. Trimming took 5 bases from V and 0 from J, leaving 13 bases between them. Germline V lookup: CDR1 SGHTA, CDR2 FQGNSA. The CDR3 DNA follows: TGTGCCAGCAGCATAGGGACATTCGCAACTAATGAAAAACTGTTTTTT. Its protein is CASSIGTFATNEKLFF.

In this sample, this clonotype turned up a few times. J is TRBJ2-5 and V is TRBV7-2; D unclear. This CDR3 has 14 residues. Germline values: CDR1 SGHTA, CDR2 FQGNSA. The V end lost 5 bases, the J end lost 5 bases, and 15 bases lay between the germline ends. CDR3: CASSTGPVGETQYF. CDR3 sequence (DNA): TGTGCCAGCAGCACCGGACCAGTCGGGGAGACCCAGTACTTC. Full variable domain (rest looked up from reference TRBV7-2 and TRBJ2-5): GAGVSQSPSNKVTEKGKDVELRCDPISGHTALYWYRQSLGQGLEFLIYFQGNSAPDKSGLPSDRFSAERTGGSVSTLTIQRTQQEDSAVYLCASSTGPVGETQYFGPGTRLLVL.

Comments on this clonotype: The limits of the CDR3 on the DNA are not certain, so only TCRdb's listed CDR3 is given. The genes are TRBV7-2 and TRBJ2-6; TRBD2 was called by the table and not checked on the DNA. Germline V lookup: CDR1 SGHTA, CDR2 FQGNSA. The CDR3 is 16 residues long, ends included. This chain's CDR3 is CASSYPGLMYGYTFGF.

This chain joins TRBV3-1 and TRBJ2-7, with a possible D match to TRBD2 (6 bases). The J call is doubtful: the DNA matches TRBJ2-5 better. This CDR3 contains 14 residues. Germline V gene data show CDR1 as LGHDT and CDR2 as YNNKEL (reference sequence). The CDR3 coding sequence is TGTGCCAGCAGCCAAGGATTACGGGGGGAGACCCAGTACTTC. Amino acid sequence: CASSQGLRGETQYF.

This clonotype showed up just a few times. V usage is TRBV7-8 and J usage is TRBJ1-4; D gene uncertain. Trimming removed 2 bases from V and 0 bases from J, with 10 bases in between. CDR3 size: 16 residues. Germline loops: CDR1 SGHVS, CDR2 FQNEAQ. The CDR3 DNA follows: TGTGCCAGCAGCTTAAGTGGCGTTGCAACTAATGAAAAACTGTTTTTT. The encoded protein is CASSLSGVATNEKLFF.

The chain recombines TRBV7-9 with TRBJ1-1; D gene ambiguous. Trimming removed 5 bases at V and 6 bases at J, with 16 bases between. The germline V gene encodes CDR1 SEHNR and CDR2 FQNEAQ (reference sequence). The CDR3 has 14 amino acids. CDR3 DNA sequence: TGTGCCAGCAGCGGCCTTGTCGTCGACGCTGAAGCTTTCTTT. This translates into CASSGLVVDAEAFF. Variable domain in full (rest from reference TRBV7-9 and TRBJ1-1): DTGVSQNPRHKITKRGQNVTFRCDPISEHNRLYWYRQTLGQGPEFLTYFQNEAQLEKSRLLSDRFSAERPKGSFSTLEIQRTEQGDSAMYLCASSGLVVDAEAFFGQGTRLTVV.

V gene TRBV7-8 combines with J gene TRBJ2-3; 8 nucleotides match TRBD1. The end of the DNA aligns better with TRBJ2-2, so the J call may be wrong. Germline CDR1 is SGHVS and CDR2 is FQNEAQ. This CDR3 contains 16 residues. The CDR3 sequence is CASSRTGQENTGELFF. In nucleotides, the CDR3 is TGTGCCAGCAGCCGGACGGGACAGGAGAACACCGGGGAGCTGTTTTTT.

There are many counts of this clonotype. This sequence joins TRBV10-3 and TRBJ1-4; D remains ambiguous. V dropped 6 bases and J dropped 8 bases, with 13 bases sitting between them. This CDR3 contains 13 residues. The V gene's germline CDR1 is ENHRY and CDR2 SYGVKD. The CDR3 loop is CAIRTSIEEKLFF. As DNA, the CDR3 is TGTGCCATCAGGACAAGTATAGAGGAAAAACTGTTTTTT.

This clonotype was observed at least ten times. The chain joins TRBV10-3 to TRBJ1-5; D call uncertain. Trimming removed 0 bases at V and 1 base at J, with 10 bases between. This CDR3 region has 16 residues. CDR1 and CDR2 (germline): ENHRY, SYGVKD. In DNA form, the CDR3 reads TGTGCCATCAGTGAGTCTTTAGGGCAGAGCAATCAGCCCCAGCATTTT. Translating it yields CAISESLGQSNQPQHF.

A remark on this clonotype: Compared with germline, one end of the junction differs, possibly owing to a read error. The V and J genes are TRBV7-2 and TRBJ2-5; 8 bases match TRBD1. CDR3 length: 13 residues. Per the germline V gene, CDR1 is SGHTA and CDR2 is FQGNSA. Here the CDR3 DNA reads TGTGCCAGCAGCTCCAATACAGGGGGAGGTAAGTTCTTC. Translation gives CASSSNTGGGKFF.

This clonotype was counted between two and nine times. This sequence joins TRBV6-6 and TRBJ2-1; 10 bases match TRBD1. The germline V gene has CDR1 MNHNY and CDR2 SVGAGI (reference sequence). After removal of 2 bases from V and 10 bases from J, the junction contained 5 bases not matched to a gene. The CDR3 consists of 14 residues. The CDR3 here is CASSYTTGGYEQFF. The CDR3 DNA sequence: TGTGCCAGCAGTTACACGACAGGGGGCTACGAGCAGTTCTTC.

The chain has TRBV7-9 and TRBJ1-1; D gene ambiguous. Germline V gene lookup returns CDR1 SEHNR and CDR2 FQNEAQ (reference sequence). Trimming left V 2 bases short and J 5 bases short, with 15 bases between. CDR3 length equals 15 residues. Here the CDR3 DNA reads TGTGCCAGCAGCTTAAAGGGAACCACAGCGACTGAAGCTTTCTTT. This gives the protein CASSLKGTTATEAFF.

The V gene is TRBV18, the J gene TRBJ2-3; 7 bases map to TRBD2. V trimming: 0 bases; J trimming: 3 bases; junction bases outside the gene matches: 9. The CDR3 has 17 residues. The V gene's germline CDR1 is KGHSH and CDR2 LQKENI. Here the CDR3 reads CASSPPSASGKTDTQYF. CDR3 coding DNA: TGTGCCAGCTCACCACCGTCGGCAAGCGGGAAGACAGATACGCAGTATTTT.

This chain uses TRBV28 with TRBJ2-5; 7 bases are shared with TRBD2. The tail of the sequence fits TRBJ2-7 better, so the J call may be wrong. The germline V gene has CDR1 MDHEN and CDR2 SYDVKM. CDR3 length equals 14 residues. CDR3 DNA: TGTGCCAGCAGTTTTCGGGGGAGGGGCTACGAGCAGTACTTC. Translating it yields CASSFRGRGYEQYF.

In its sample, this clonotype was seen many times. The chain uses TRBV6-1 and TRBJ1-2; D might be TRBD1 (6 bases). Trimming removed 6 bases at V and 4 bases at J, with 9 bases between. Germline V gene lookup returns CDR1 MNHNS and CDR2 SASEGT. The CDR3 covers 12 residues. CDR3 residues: CASRIQGYGYTF. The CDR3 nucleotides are TGTGCCAGCAGAATACAGGGCTATGGCTACACCTTC.

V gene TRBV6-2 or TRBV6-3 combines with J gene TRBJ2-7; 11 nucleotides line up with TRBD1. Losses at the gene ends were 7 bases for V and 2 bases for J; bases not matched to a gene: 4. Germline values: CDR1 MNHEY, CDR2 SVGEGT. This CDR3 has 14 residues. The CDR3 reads CASTRDRGAYEQYF. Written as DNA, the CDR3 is TGTGCCAGCACGCGGGACAGGGGGGCCTACGAGCAGTACTTC.

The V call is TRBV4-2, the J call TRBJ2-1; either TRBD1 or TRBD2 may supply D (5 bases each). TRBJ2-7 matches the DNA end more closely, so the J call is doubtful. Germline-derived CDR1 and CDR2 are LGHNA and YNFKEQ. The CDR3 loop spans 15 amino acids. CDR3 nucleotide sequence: TGTGCCAGCAGCCAAGATCATCAGTTGGGGGTAGAGCAGTACTTC. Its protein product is CASSQDHQLGVEQYF.

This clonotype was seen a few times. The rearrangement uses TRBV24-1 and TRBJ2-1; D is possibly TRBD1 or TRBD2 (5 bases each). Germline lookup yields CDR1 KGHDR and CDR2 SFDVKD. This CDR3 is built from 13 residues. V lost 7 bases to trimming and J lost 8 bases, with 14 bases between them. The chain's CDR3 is CATRKGARDEQFF. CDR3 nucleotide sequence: TGTGCCACCAGGAAGGGAGCCAGGGATGAGCAGTTCTTC.

Written as DNA, the CDR3 is TGTGCCAGCAGTGTTTCACAGGGTTTAGCTGAAGCTTTCTTT. This gives the protein CASSVSQGLAEAFF. The chain carries TRBV6-1 and TRBJ1-1, with D possibly matching TRBD1 (6 bases). Trimming took off 4 bases at V and 6 bases at J, with 15 bases between the two ends. This CDR3 has 14 amino acids. CDR1 MNHNS and CDR2 SASEGT come from the germline V gene.

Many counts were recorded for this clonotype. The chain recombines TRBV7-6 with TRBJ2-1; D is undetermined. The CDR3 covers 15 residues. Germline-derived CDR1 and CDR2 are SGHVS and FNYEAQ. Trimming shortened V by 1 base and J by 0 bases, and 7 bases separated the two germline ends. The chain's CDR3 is CASSLDGASYNEQFF. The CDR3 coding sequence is TGTGCCAGCAGCTTAGACGGAGCCTCCTACAATGAGCAGTTCTTC.

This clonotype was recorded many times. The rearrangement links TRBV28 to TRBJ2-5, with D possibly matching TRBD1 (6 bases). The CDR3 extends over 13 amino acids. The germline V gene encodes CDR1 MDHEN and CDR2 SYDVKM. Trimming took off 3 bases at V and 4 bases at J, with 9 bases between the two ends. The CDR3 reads CASSFQGRETQYF. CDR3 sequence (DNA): TGTGCCAGCAGTTTTCAGGGGCGAGAGACCCAGTACTTC.

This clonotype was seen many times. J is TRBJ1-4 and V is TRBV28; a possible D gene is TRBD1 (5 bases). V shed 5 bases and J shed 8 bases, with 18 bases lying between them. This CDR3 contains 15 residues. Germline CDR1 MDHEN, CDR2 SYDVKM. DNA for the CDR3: TGTGCCAGCAGTCCAAATTGGGGACGGGGGGAAAAACTGTTTTTT. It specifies CASSPNWGRGEKLFF.

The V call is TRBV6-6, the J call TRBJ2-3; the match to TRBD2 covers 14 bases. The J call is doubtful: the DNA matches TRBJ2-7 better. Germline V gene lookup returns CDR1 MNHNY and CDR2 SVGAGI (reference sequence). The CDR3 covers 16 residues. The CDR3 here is CASSEGLAGVRYEQYF. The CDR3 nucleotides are TGTGCCAGCAGTGAGGGACTAGCGGGAGTGAGGTACGAGCAGTACTTC.

The CDR3 DNA reads as TGTGCCAGCAGCTTTGGGACAGGGCACTCCTACGAGCAGTACTTC. This translates into CASSFGTGHSYEQYF. This sequence joins TRBV7-8 and TRBJ2-1, with 9 nucleotides matching TRBD1. Judging by the DNA end, TRBJ2-7 fits better; the J call may be wrong. CDR3 length equals 15 residues. The germline CDR1 and CDR2 sequences are SGHVS and FQNEAQ.